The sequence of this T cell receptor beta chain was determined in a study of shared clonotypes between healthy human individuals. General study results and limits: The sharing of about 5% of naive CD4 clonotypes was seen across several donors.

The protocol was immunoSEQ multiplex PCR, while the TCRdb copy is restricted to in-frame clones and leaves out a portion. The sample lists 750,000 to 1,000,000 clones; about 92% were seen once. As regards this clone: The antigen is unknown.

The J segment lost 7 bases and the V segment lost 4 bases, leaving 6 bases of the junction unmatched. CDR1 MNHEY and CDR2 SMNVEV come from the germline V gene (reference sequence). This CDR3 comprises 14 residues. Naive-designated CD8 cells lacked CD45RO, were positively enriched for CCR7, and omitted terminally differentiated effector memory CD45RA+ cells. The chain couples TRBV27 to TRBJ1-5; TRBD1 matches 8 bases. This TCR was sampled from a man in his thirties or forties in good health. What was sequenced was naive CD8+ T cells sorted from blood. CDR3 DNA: TGTGCCAGCAGTTGGACAGGGTTCGGGCAGCCCCAGCATTTT. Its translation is CASSWTGFGQPQHF.